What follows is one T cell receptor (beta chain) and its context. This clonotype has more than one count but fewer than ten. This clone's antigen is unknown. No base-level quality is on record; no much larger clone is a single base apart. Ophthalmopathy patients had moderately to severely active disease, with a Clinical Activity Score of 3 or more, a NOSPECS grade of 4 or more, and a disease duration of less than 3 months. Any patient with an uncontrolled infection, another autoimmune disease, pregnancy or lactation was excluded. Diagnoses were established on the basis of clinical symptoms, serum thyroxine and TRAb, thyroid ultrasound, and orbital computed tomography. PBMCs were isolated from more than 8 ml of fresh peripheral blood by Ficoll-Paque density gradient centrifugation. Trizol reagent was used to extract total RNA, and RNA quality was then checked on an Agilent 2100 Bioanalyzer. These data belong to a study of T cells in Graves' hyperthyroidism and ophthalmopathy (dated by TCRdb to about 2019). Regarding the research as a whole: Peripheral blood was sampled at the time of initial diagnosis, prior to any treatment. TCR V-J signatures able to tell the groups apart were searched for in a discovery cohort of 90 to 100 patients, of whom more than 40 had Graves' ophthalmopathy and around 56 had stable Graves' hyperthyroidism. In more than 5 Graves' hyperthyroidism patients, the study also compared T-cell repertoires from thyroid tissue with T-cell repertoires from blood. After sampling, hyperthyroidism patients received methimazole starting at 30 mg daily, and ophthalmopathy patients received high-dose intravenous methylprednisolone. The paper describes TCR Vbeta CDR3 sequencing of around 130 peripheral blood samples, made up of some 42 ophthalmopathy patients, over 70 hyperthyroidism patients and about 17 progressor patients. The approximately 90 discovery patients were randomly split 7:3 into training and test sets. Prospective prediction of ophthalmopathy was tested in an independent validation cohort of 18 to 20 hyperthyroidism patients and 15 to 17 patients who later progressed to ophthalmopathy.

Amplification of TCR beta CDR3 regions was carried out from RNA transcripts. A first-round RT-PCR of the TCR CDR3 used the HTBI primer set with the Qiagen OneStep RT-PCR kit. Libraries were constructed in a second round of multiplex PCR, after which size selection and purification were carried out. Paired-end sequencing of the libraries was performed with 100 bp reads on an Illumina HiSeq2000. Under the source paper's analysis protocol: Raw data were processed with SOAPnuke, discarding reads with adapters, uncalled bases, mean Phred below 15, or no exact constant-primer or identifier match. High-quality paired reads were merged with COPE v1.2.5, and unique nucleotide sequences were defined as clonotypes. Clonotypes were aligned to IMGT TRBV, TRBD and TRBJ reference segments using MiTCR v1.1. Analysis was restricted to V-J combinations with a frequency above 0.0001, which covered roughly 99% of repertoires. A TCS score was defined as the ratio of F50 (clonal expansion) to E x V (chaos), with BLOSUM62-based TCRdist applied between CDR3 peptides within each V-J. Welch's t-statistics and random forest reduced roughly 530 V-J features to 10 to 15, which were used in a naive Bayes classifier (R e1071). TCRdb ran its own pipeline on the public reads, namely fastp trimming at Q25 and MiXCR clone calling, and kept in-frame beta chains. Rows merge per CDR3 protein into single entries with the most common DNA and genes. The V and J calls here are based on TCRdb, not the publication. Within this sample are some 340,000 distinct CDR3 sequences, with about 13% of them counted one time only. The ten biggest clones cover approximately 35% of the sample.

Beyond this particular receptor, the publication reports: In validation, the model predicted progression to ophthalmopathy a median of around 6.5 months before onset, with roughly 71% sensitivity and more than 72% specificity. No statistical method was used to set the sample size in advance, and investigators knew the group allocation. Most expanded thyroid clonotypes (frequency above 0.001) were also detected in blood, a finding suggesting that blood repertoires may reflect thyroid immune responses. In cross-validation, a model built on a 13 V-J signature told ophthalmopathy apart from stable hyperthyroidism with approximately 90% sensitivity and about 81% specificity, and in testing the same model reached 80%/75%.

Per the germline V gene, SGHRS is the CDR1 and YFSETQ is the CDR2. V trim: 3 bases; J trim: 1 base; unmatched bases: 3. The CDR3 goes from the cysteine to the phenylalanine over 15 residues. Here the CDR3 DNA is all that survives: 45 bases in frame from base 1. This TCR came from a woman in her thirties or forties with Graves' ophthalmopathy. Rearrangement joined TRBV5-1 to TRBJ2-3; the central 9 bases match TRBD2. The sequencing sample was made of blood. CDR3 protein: CASSSGGGGTDTQYF. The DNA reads TGCGCCAGCAGCTCGGGCGGGGGGGGCACAGATACGCAGTATTTT.